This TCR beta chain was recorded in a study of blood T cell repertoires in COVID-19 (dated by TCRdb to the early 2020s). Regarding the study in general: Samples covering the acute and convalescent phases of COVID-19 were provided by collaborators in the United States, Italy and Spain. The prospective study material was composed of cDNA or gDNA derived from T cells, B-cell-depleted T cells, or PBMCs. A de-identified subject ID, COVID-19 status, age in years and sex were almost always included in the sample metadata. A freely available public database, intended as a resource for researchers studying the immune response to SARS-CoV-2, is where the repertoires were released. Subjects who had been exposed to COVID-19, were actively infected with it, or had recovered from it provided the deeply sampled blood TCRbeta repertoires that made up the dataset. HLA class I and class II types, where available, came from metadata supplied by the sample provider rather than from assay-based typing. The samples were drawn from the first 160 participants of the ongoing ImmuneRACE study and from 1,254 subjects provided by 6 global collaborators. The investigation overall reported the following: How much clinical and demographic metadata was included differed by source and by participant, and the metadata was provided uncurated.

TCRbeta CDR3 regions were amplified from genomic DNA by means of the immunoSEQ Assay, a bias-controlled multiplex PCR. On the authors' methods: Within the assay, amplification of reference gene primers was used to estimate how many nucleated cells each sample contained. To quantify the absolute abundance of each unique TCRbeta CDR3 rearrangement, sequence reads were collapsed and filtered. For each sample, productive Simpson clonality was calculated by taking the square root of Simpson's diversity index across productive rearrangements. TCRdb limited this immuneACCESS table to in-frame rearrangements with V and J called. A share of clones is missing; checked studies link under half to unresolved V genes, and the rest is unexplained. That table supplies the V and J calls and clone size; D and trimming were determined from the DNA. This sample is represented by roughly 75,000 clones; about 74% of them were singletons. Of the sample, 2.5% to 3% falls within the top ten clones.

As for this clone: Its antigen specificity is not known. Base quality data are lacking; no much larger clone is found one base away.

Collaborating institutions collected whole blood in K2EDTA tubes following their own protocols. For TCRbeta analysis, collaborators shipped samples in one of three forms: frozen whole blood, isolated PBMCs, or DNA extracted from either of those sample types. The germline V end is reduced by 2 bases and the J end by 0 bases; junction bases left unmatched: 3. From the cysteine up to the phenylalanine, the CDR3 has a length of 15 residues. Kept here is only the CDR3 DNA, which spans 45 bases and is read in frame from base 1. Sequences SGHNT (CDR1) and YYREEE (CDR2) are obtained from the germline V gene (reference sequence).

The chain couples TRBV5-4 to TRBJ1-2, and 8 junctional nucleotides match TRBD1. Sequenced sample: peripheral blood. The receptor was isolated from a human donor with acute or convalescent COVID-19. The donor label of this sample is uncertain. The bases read TGTGCCAGCAGCTTTGACAGGGGAGCTAACTATGGCTACACCTTC. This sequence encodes CASSFDRGANYGYTF.